This TCR beta chain was sequenced for a study of cytomegalovirus exposure and HLA in healthy donors. Remarks on this clone: No antigen is known for it.

Vbeta (60) and Jbeta (13) primers were used in the PCR. This table comes from immunoSEQ multiplex PCR, and its TCRdb copy is limited to in-frame clones, with some not included. This sample's clone table lists roughly 120,000 clones. This CDR3 is 13 amino acids long. Trimming took off 5 bases at V and 3 bases at J, with 10 bases between the two ends. The V gene's germline CDR1 is SGHTA and CDR2 FQGTGA. Findings of the study overall: The study had only CMV serostatus as immune exposure information. Later on, a genetic analysis was performed. It linked a missense variant in DCLRE1C with V- and J-gene trimming of TCR beta. Earlier results showed most TCR beta V segments being productive about 87% or about 30% of the time. Several of the most significant clusters were apparently associated with common viral pathogens in a later analysis.

Sequencing was performed on PBMCs. This clonotype originated in a man in his late teens or twenties in good health and CMV-seronegative. This chain uses TRBV7-3 with TRBJ1-1; D is undetermined. The CDR3 protein is CASSTLLDTEAFF. The CDR3 coding sequence is TGTGCCAGCAGCACTCTCTTGGACACTGAAGCTTTCTTT.